The 30 T cell receptor beta chains in this list originate from one sample, sequenced in a study of CD8 T cells in Susac syndrome. Random hexamers primed reverse transcription of roughly 0.45 to 1 ug RNA. TCRdb used MiXCR to reprocess the immunoSEQ multiplex PCR reads, holding one entry per CDR3 protein. Found here are 130,000 or so distinct CDR3 sequences, nearly 96% of them singletons; the top ten hold roughly 0.13%. The source material was CD4+ T cells from PBMCs. All receptors come from a human donor with Susac syndrome.

The J gene is TRBJ2-7, the V gene TRBV12-3 or TRBV12-4; TRBD2 matches at 11 bases. CDR3 size: 13 residues. V shed 10 bases and J 10 bases; nucleotides not matched to a gene: 12. The CDR3 loop reads CATQVASGRRQYF. DNA of the CDR3: TGTGCCACCCAAGTCGCTAGCGGGAGGAGACAGTACTTC.

This chain links TRBV7-2 with TRBJ2-1; TRBD1 is a possible D gene (5 bases). The CDR3 has 14 residues. Germline V CDR1 and CDR2: SGHTA, FQGNSA. Deletions cut 0 bases from V and 6 bases from J, with 9 bases between. CDR3 protein: CASSLAWQGNEQFF. The CDR3 nucleotides read TGTGCCAGCAGCTTAGCTTGGCAGGGCAATGAGCAGTTCTTC. Full variable domain (rest looked up from reference TRBV7-2 and TRBJ2-1): GAGVSQSPSNKVTEKGKDVELRCDPISGHTALYWYRQSLGQGLEFLIYFQGNSAPDKSGLPSDRFSAERTGGSVSTLTIQRTQQEDSAVYLCASSLAWQGNEQFFGPGTRLTVL.

The chain is built from TRBV20-1 and TRBJ2-1, with 16 bases fitting TRBD2. Looked up from germline, CDR1 is DFQATT and CDR2 is SNEGSKA (reference sequence). The ends lost 6 bases at V and 8 bases at J; junction bases unmatched: 4. CDR3 length: 14 amino acids. The CDR3 spells CSAEGLAGGYEQFF. CDR3 bases: TGCAGTGCGGAGGGACTAGCGGGAGGGTATGAGCAGTTCTTC.

The genes are TRBV6-5 and TRBJ2-7, with 10 nucleotides matching TRBD1. The trim removed 7 bases at V and 3 bases at J, leaving 3 bases unmatched. Per germline, CDR1 MNHEY and CDR2 SVGAGI. The CDR3 runs to 13 residues. The CDR3 loop is CASTRTGGYEQYF. In nucleotides, the CDR3 is TGTGCCAGCACTCGGACAGGGGGCTACGAGCAGTACTTC.

This clonotype was counted once. J is TRBJ2-1 and V is TRBV29-1, with D perhaps matching TRBD2 (5 bases). V gave up 4 bases and J gave up 4 bases, with 11 bases separating them. The CDR3 loop spans 13 amino acids. Germline CDR1 SQVTM, CDR2 ANQGSEA. The CDR3 bases are TGCAGCGTTGGCCTAGCCGCGTACAATGAGCAGTTCTTC. It is translated as CSVGLAAYNEQFF.

The chain links TRBV18 to TRBJ2-3, with TRBD2 identical over 10 bases. Germline assignment: CDR1 KGHSH and CDR2 LQKENI. The CDR3 contains 17 residues. The J segment lost 3 bases and the V segment lost 4 bases, leaving 10 bases of the junction unmatched. CDR3 sequence reads: CASSRLPSGSGTDTQYF. CDR3 nucleotide sequence: TGTGCCAGCTCACGGCTCCCTAGCGGGAGTGGGACAGATACGCAGTATTTT.

The J gene is TRBJ2-2, the V gene TRBV2; tentatively, D is TRBD2 (6 bases). This CDR3 is built from 15 residues. The germline V and J ends were trimmed by 1 base and 5 bases, with 11 bases remaining between them. Germline CDR1 is SNHLY and CDR2 is FYNNEI. The CDR3 DNA follows: TGTGCCAGCAGTGAAGAAGGGAGGCGGACCGGGGAGCTGTTTTTT. Translation: CASSEEGRRTGELFF.

The chain couples TRBV12-3 or TRBV12-4 to TRBJ2-5, with 7 bases fitting TRBD2. The CDR3 sequence is 14 residues long. Losses at the gene ends were 5 bases for V and 3 bases for J; bases not matched to a gene: 6. CDR3: CASSVSGGEETQYF. The CDR3 DNA is TGTGCCAGCAGTGTGAGTGGGGGGGAAGAGACCCAGTACTTC.

This rearrangement joins TRBV4-2 to TRBJ2-1, with D unresolved. V shed 4 bases and J shed 0 bases, with 13 bases lying between them. In germline, CDR1 is LGHNA, CDR2 YNFKEQ. The CDR3 consists of 16 residues. The CDR3 loop is CASSPLGSRSYNEQFF. In nucleotides, the CDR3 is TGTGCCAGCAGCCCCCTGGGCAGCCGCTCCTACAATGAGCAGTTCTTC.

This clonotype was seen only once. The rearrangement joins TRBV12-3 or TRBV12-4 to TRBJ1-1, with D possibly being TRBD1 (6 bases). V was pared by 4 bases and J by 0 bases, with 12 bases between. This CDR3 spans 15 amino acids. CDR3 in amino acids: CASSYITGLNTEAFF. In nucleotides, the CDR3 is TGTGCCAGCAGTTATATAACAGGGCTGAACACTGAAGCTTTCTTT.

CDR3 loop: CASSRQIDTGELFF. The DNA for the CDR3 is TGTGCCAGCAGCCGACAGATAGACACCGGGGAGCTGTTTTTT. The J gene is TRBJ2-2, the V gene TRBV6-2 or TRBV6-3, with D tentatively TRBD1 (5 bases). Trimming shortened V by 6 bases and J by 3 bases, and 11 bases separated the two germline ends. CDR3 length: 14 amino acids. The germline CDR1 and CDR2 sequences are MNHEY and SVGEGT.

The chain uses TRBV30 and TRBJ2-1, with 12 bases identical to TRBD2. Trimming took 7 bases from V and 7 from J; bases not matched to a gene: 8. The CDR3 runs 14 residues. The V gene's germline CDR1 is GTSNPN and CDR2 SVGIG (reference sequence). The CDR3 region has the DNA TGTGCCTCTACCGGGACTAGCGGGTTTAATGAGCAGTTCTTC. Translating gives CASTGTSGFNEQFF. The full variable domain, rest sourced from reference TRBV30 and TRBJ2-1, is SQTIHQWPATLVQPVGSPLSLECTVEGTSNPNLYWYRQAAGRGLQLLFYSVGIGQISSEVPQNLSASRPQDRQFILSSKKLLLSDSGFYLCASTGTSGFNEQFFGPGTRLTVL.

The gene calls are TRBV7-3 and TRBJ2-2; TRBD2 aligns across 8 bases. Trimming removed 6 bases from V and 3 bases from J; junction bases left unmatched: 6. This CDR3 is built from 15 residues. Germline CDR1 reads SGHTA; CDR2 reads FQGTGA. Here the CDR3 DNA reads TGTGCCAGCAGGTCCGGGACTAGTGACACCGGGGAGCTGTTTTTT. Encoded protein: CASRSGTSDTGELFF.

The J gene is TRBJ2-5, the V gene TRBV7-9; no reliable D call. CDR3 length equals 14 residues. Per the germline V gene, CDR1 is SEHNR and CDR2 is FQNEAQ (reference sequence). V was pared by 3 bases and J by 7 bases, with 15 bases between. The CDR3: CASSLSKSRGTQYF. The CDR3 DNA reads as TGTGCCAGCAGCTTGAGCAAGTCACGAGGGACCCAGTACTTC.

The CDR3 sequence is CASSQDLRVAAFF. The DNA of the CDR3 is TGTGCCAGCAGCCAAGATCTAAGGGTGGCAGCTTTCTTT. This chain links TRBV3-1 with TRBJ1-1; D unclear. V lost 0 bases and J 10 bases, leaving 12 bases between the germline ends. This CDR3 region has 13 residues. Germline CDR1 is LGHDT and CDR2 is YNNKEL (reference sequence).

The J gene is TRBJ1-5, the V gene TRBV19; D might be TRBD1 (5 bases). Deletions cut 5 bases from V and 5 bases from J, with 13 bases between. The CDR3 contains 14 residues. The germline V gene has CDR1 LNHDA and CDR2 SQIVND (reference sequence). Written as DNA, the CDR3 is TGTGCCAGTAGTCCCGACAGTGTTTATCAGCCCCAGCATTTT. It yields the protein CASSPDSVYQPQHF.

The genes are TRBV7-9 and TRBJ1-1; D gene ambiguous. Germline V gives CDR1 SEHNR, CDR2 FQNEAQ (reference sequence). V lost 1 base and J 5 bases, leaving 8 bases between the germline ends. The CDR3 is 13 amino acids. The CDR3 DNA follows: TGTGCCAGCAGCTTAGTGACGGCGACTGAAGCTTTCTTT. Translating it yields CASSLVTATEAFF.

The chain links TRBV29-1 to TRBJ2-7, with a weak D call TRBD1 (6 bases). The germline V and J ends were trimmed by 5 bases and 4 bases, with 18 bases remaining between them. Germline V gene lookup returns CDR1 SQVTM and CDR2 ANQGSEA. The CDR3 spans 14 residues. The CDR3 nucleotides read TGCAGCGTTTTTGAGGCAGGGGCCGGGTACGAGCAGTACTTC. Residues: CSVFEAGAGYEQYF.

The rearrangement joins TRBV3-1 to TRBJ2-7; the match to TRBD2 covers 7 bases. CDR1 is LGHDT and CDR2 is YNNKEL in the germline V gene (reference sequence). The CDR3 has 13 residues. Trimming cost V 10 bases and J 0 bases; bases outside gene matches: 6. The CDR3: CATREGGSYEQYF. The CDR3 bases are TGTGCCACCAGGGAGGGCGGCTCCTACGAGCAGTACTTC.

A single count supports this clonotype. CDR3 sequence: CSADTSGRSYEQYF. The CDR3 bases are TGCAGTGCTGATACTAGCGGGAGGTCCTACGAGCAGTACTTC. This sequence joins TRBV20-1 and TRBJ2-7, with TRBD2 matching over 12 bases. The V gene's germline CDR1 is DFQATT and CDR2 SNEGSKA (reference sequence). Trimming at V came to 5 bases and at J to 1 base, leaving 3 bases not matched to a gene. The CDR3 is made up of 14 amino acids.

This chain joins TRBV30 and TRBJ2-2; D unclear. The germline V and J ends were trimmed by 2 bases and 5 bases, with 6 bases remaining between them. CDR1 is GTSNPN and CDR2 is SVGIG in the germline V gene (reference sequence). This CDR3 has 12 residues. CDR3 bases: TGTGCCTGGAGTCAACGTACCGGGGAGCTGTTTTTT. It translates to CAWSQRTGELFF.

This chain connects TRBV12-3 or TRBV12-4 to TRBJ2-7; D uncertain. The CDR3 is 12 residues long. Trimming removed 2 bases from V and 6 bases from J, with 8 bases in between. CDR3 nucleotide sequence: TGTGCCAGCAGTTTAACAAAATCCGAGCAGTACTTC. This gives the protein CASSLTKSEQYF.

The rearrangement uses TRBV29-1 and TRBJ1-2, with D possibly matching TRBD1 (6 bases). From germline, CDR1 is SQVTM and CDR2 ANQGSEA. With 3 bases removed from V and 8 bases from J, the gap between germline ends came to 13 bases. CDR3 length equals 12 residues. This chain's CDR3 is CSVDSGARGYTF. Here the CDR3 DNA reads TGCAGCGTTGATTCGGGGGCTCGAGGCTACACCTTC.

The rearrangement uses TRBV15 and TRBJ2-5; D might be TRBD1 or TRBD2, each matching 5 bases. The V gene lost 1 base and the J gene lost 5 bases, with 20 bases spanning the gap. Germline CDR1 LNHNV, CDR2 YYDKDF (reference sequence). This CDR3 region has 17 residues. The CDR3 is CATSRAYGTPSRETQYF. CDR3 DNA: TGTGCCACCAGCAGAGCCTACGGGACCCCGAGTCGGGAGACCCAGTACTTC. Full variable domain (rest looked up from reference TRBV15 and TRBJ2-5): DAMVIQNPRYQVTQFGKPVTLSCSQTLNHNVMYWYQQKSSQAPKLLFHYYDKDFNNEADTPDNFQSRRPNTSFCFLDIRSPGLGDTAMYLCATSRAYGTPSRETQYFGPGTRLLVL.

V usage is TRBV3-1 and J usage is TRBJ1-1; D is perhaps TRBD1 (6 bases). Trimming cost V 6 bases and J 2 bases, with 13 bases left between them. This CDR3 has 14 residues. Germline V lookup: CDR1 LGHDT, CDR2 YNNKEL (reference sequence). The CDR3 nucleotides are TGTGCCAGCAGTCGCGAACAGGGTAACACTGAAGCTTTCTTT. Translation gives CASSREQGNTEAFF.

This chain links TRBV28 with TRBJ1-5; D uncertain. CDR3 size: 14 residues. The V gene's germline CDR1 is MDHEN and CDR2 SYDVKM. With 6 bases removed from V and 3 bases from J, the gap between germline ends came to 12 bases. CDR3 residues: CASRAGLNNQPQHF. CDR3 DNA: TGTGCCAGCAGAGCGGGGTTGAACAATCAGCCCCAGCATTTT.

The rearrangement uses TRBV18 and TRBJ2-5; D is unresolved. Germline CDR1 and CDR2: KGHSH and LQKENI. Trimming removed 0 bases from V and 2 bases from J, with 4 bases in between. There are 13 residues in the CDR3. The DNA of the CDR3 is TGTGCCAGCTCACCACCCTCACAAGAGACCCAGTACTTC. Amino acid sequence: CASSPPSQETQYF.

The chain has TRBV20-1 and TRBJ1-1; a weak D match, TRBD1 (5 bases). The CDR3 is 14 amino acids. V was trimmed by 5 bases and J by 5 bases, leaving 18 bases between them. Germline V gene sequence: CDR1 DFQATT, CDR2 SNEGSKA (reference sequence). CDR3 loop: CSALLLRGGTEAFF. DNA for the CDR3: TGCAGTGCTCTACTTCTGCGGGGGGGAACTGAAGCTTTCTTT.

The rearrangement links TRBV9 to TRBJ1-1, with a weak D call TRBD1 (6 bases). CDR1 is SGDLS and CDR2 is YYNGEE in the germline V gene. There are 14 residues in the CDR3. V lost 4 bases to trimming and J lost 1 base, with 11 bases between them. The chain's CDR3 is CASSPDSKNTEAFF. CDR3 DNA sequence: TGTGCCAGCAGCCCGGACAGCAAGAACACTGAAGCTTTCTTT.

This chain uses TRBV7-2 with TRBJ2-3; D gene ambiguous. The germline V gene has CDR1 SGHTA and CDR2 FQGNSA. This CDR3 has 12 amino acids. V lost 8 bases and J 10 bases, leaving 16 bases between the germline ends. The CDR3 sequence is CASGRTPLAQYF. CDR3 coding DNA: TGTGCCAGCGGCCGTACTCCCCTTGCGCAGTATTTT.